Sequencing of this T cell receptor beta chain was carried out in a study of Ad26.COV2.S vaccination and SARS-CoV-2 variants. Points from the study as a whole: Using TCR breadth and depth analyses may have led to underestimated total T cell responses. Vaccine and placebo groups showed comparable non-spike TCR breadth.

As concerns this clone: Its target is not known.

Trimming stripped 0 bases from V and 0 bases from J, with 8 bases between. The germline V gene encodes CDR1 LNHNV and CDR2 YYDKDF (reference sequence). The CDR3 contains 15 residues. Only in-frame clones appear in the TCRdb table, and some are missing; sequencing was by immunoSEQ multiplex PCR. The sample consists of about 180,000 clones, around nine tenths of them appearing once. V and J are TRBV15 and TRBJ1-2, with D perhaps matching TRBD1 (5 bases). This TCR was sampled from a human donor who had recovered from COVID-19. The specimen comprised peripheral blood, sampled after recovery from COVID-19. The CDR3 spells CATSRDLGANYGYTF. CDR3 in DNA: TGTGCCACCAGCAGAGATCTGGGGGCTAACTATGGCTACACCTTC.